These T cell receptor beta chains were read from a single sample in a study of blood T cell repertoires in COVID-19. Data came from immunoSEQ multiplex PCR; TCRdb stores just in-frame clones and leaves some out. The sample shows around 250,000 clones, about 86% of them seen only once. Source material: peripheral blood. These TCRs come from an elderly man with acute or convalescent COVID-19. CDR3s include the opening cysteine and the closing phenylalanine or tryptophan. The order of the fields is clone size, D gene, V gene, J gene, CDR3 protein, CDR3 DNA. The D gene is left open where the match is weak. A clone size is listed for some rows: how often the clone was seen (once, few, many), or a class if it is expanded.

>few|-|TRBV6-2/TRBV6-3|TRBJ2-7
CASSYRRYEQYF
TGTGCCAGCAGTTATCGGAGGTACGAGCAGTACTTC
>-|-|TRBV3-1/TRBV3-2|TRBJ2-3
CASSQGGGVGDTQYF
TGTGCCAGCAGCCAAGGCGGAGGGGTCGGAGATACGCAGTATTTT
>-|-|TRBV23-1|TRBJ1-6
CASSPDRRRSYNSPLHF
TGCGCCAGCAGTCCGGACAGACGGCGCTCCTATAATTCACCCCTCCACTTT
>once|-|TRBV10-1|TRBJ2-5
CASSEGIQETQYF
TGTGCCAGCAGTGAGGGCATACAAGAGACCCAGTACTTC
>-|TRBD2|TRBV6-5|TRBJ2-2
CASTRTSGNTGELFF
TGTGCCAGCACCAGGACTAGCGGGAACACCGGGGAGCTGTTTTTT
>-|-|TRBV4-1|TRBJ2-3
CASSQDRSSRSETQYF
TGCGCCAGCAGCCAAGACAGGTCTAGCCGAAGTGAGACGCAGTATTTT
>-|TRBD2|TRBV6-1|TRBJ2-3
CASSEQGPAGQDTQYF
TGTGCCAGCAGTGAACAGGGCCCAGCGGGGCAAGATACGCAGTATTTT
>once|TRBD1|TRBV6-5|TRBJ1-2
CASSRGTGGVGGYTF
TGTGCCAGCAGCAGAGGGACAGGGGGCGTCGGTGGCTACACCTTC
>-|TRBD1|TRBV5-4|TRBJ2-1
CASRTDRANEQFF
TGTGCCAGCAGAACTGACAGGGCCAATGAGCAGTTCTTC
>once|-|TRBV7-2|TRBJ2-7
CASSLEWAGTYEQYF
TGTGCCAGCAGCTTAGAGTGGGCGGGTACCTACGAGCAGTACTTC
>-|-|TRBV5-1|TRBJ1-1
CASSLAGQPEQKAFF
TGCGCCAGCAGCTTGGCCGGACAGCCAGAACAAAAAGCTTTCTTT
>-|TRBD1|TRBV2|TRBJ1-2
CASKGQGDYGYTF
TGTGCCAGCAAAGGTCAGGGGGACTATGGCTACACCTTC